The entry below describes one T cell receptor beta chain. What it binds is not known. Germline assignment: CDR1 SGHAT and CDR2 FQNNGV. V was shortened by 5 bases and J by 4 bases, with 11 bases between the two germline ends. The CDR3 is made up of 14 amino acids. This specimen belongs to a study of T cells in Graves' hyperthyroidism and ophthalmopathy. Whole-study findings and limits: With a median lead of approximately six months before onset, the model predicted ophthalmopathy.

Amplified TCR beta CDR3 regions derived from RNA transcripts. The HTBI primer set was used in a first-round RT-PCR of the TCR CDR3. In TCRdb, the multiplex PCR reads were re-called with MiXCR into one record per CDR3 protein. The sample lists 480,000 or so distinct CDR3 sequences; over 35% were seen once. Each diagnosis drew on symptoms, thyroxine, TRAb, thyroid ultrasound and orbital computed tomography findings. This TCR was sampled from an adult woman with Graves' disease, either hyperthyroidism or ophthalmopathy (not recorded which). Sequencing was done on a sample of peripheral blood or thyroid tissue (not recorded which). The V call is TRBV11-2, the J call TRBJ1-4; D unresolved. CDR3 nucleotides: TGTGCCAGCAGCCAACAGACGAGTAATGAAAAACTGTTTTTT. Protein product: CASSQQTSNEKLFF.